This TCR beta chain emerged from a study of tumor and adjacent non-tumor tissue in lung cancer. Study conclusions and caveats: Tumor tissue had significantly higher TCR diversity than normal lung. Tumor repertoires had a smaller top 100 clone share than normal lung.

To note about this clonotype: Its target is not known.

Three rounds of nested PCR, following a modified ARM-PCR protocol, produced the TCRbeta library. MiXCR was run by TCRdb on the multiplex PCR reads, yielding one entry per CDR3 protein. The sample contains tens of thousands of distinct CDR3 sequences, 74% of which appear only once. The template was RNA from unsorted bulk tissue. Distant lung tissue was collected more than 3 cm away from the tumor edge. This receptor was obtained from a woman aged 55-69 years with non-small cell lung cancer. Sequenced material: distant non-tumor lung tissue.

CDR3 nucleotides: TGTGCCAGCAGTGACTCTCGACAGGTTTGGTTCGAACAGTACTTC. Its protein product is CASSDSRQVWFEQYF. J is TRBJ2-7 and V is TRBV6-1; D may be TRBD1 (6 bases). The germline gives CDR1 MNHNS, CDR2 SASEGT. This CDR3 has 15 residues. The V and J ends lost 3 bases and 10 bases respectively, with 22 bases between them.